The rows below give T cell receptor beta chains drawn from one sample of a study of T cell responses to AZD1222 COVID-19 vaccine. Sequencing used immunoSEQ multiplex PCR; TCRdb keeps in-frame clones, though not all of them. The data show roughly 120,000 clones, approximately 83% seen once. This specimen consisted of peripheral blood, obtained on day 0 of AZD1222 vaccination. The receptors stem from an adult in good health. The CDR3 runs from the conserved cysteine through the conserved F or W. The order of the fields is clone size, V gene, D gene, J gene, CDR3 protein, CDR3 DNA. A D gene is named only where the DNA matches it firmly. The size of a clone is reported for some rows only, either as once, few or many, or as a class for expanded clones.

>NA|TRBV9|NA|TRBJ1-2
CASSASVGSGGYTF
TGTGCCAGCAGCGCCTCAGTGGGCTCGGGAGGCTACACCTTC
>NA|TRBV30|NA|TRBJ1-2
CAWSVLVPRLRYGYTF
TGTGCCTGGAGTGTACTTGTCCCTCGGCTACGCTATGGCTACACCTTC
>NA|TRBV11-2|TRBD1|TRBJ1-4
CASSPLTGANEKLFF
TGTGCCAGCAGCCCTCTGACAGGGGCTAATGAAAAACTGTTTTTT
>NA|TRBV5-1|NA|TRBJ2-1
CASSLGLDGLEEQFF
TGCGCCAGCAGCTTGGGACTAGACGGATTGGAGGAGCAGTTCTTC
>NA|TRBV29-1|TRBD1|TRBJ2-5
CSVVQGQDLQETQYF
TGCAGCGTTGTCCAGGGACAGGACTTACAAGAGACCCAGTACTTC
>NA|TRBV5-3|TRBD1|TRBJ1-2
CARSPDRLGGYTF
TGTGCCAGAAGCCCGGACAGGCTAGGTGGCTACACCTTC
>NA|TRBV9|TRBD1|TRBJ2-7
CASSTGTGPYEQYF
TGTGCCAGCAGCACAGGGACAGGCCCCTACGAGCAGTACTTC
>NA|TRBV27|TRBD1|TRBJ2-2
CASSWDRAVGELFF
TGTGCCAGCAGTTGGGACAGGGCGGTCGGGGAGCTGTTTTTT
>few|TRBV9|TRBD2|TRBJ2-7
CAIPSGNYEQYF
TGTGCCATTCCTAGCGGCAACTACGAGCAGTACTTC
>NA|TRBV27|TRBD1|TRBJ1-2
CASSSNLGQGNSGYTF
TGTGCCAGCAGTTCAAACCTTGGACAGGGAAACAGCGGCTACACCTTC
>NA|TRBV29-1|NA|TRBJ2-7
CSVAAGPTYEQYF
TGCAGCGTTGCGGCAGGACCGACCTACGAGCAGTACTTC
>NA|TRBV7-2|NA|TRBJ1-1
CASKSGGHTEAFF
TGTGCCAGCAAATCCGGGGGTCACACTGAAGCTTTCTTT
>NA|TRBV6-5|TRBD1|TRBJ1-5
CASSLQGNQPQHF
TGTGCCAGCAGTCTACAGGGGAATCAGCCCCAGCATTTT
>few|TRBV7-3|NA|TRBJ2-5
CASSLSPGPTQETQYF
TGTGCCAGCAGCTTAAGCCCAGGGCCGACTCAAGAGACCCAGTACTTC
>once|TRBV2|TRBD1|TRBJ1-5
CASSGDRGVGNQPQHF
TGTGCCAGCAGCGGCGACAGGGGGGTCGGCAATCAGCCCCAGCATTTT
>NA|TRBV5-6|NA|TRBJ2-7
CASSGLDEQYF
TGTGCCAGCAGCGGACTGGACGAGCAGTACTTC